This passage covers 31 T cell receptor beta chains from one sample sequenced in a study of post-analysis software for immune sequencing data. Study-level findings and limits: Relative to controls, patients had about five TRBV segments at higher frequency, with TRBV5-6, TRBV5-1 and TRBV20-1 among these.

The antigens these receptors bind are not known. Tagging with unique molecular identifiers was a feature of the TCR beta cDNA libraries. TCRdb fed the PCR reads into MiXCR, producing one record per CDR3 protein. The sample carries 650,000 to 900,000 distinct CDR3 sequences, about 43% recorded once. Source material: blood. These receptors all stem from a girl aged 5-17 years with multiple sclerosis.

The chain links TRBV10-3 to TRBJ2-1, with D hard to call. Germline values: CDR1 ENHRY, CDR2 SYGVKD. V was cut by 6 bases and J by 3 bases, with 12 bases left in between. This CDR3 contains 14 residues. CDR3 loop: CAISPEPLYNEQFF. Here the CDR3 DNA reads TGTGCCATCAGCCCCGAGCCTCTCTACAATGAGCAGTTCTTC.

CDR3 nucleotides: TGTGCCAGCAGCCTCTACTCGACTAGCGTCTACGAGCAGTACTTC. Translated, it gives CASSLYSTSVYEQYF. This sequence joins TRBV7-2 and TRBJ2-4; 8 nucleotides match TRBD2. The closer fit of TRBJ2-7 to the DNA end suggests the J call may be wrong. Germline loops: CDR1 SGHTA, CDR2 FQGNSA. The CDR3 totals 15 residues.

This clonotype was seen a handful of times. The genes are TRBV20-1 and TRBJ2-7; 11 bases align to TRBD2. With 5 bases clipped from V and 2 bases from J, the junction kept 8 bases outside the gene matches. Germline-derived CDR1 and CDR2 are DFQATT and SNEGSKA (reference sequence). CDR3 size: 15 residues. CDR3 region: CSALAGTSGAYEQYF. As DNA, the CDR3 is TGCAGTGCTTTAGCCGGGACTAGCGGTGCCTACGAGCAGTACTTC.

The V and J genes are TRBV12-3 or TRBV12-4 and TRBJ2-1; D possibly uses TRBD1 or TRBD2 (6 bases each). V shed 5 bases and J shed 8 bases, with 16 bases lying between them. The CDR3 has 14 amino acids. The CDR3 reads CASSPQGGGHEQFF. The CDR3 DNA follows: TGTGCCAGCAGTCCCCAAGGAGGGGGGCATGAGCAGTTCTTC.

This rearrangement joins TRBV20-1 to TRBJ2-1; D perhaps matches TRBD2 (6 bases). CDR1 is DFQATT and CDR2 is SNEGSKA in the germline V gene (reference sequence). Deletions cut 0 bases from V and 8 bases from J, with 17 bases between. The CDR3 extends over 15 amino acids. Written as DNA, the CDR3 is TGCAGTGCTAGAGATGAAGGGACTGGGGGGTATGAGCAGTTCTTC. The encoded protein is CSARDEGTGGYEQFF.

This clonotype has a handful of counts. The V and J genes are TRBV12-3 or TRBV12-4 and TRBJ1-4; D not certain. Trimming took off 5 bases at V and 4 bases at J, with 8 bases between the two ends. CDR3 length: 13 residues. As DNA, the CDR3 is TGTGCCAGCAGTCCCCGGGGTAATGAAAAACTGTTTTTT. Translation: CASSPRGNEKLFF.

This clonotype was seen a handful of times. V and J are TRBV6-5 and TRBJ2-2, with 11 bases matching TRBD2. With V trimmed by 7 bases and J by 4 bases, 5 bases remained unmatched. Germline V gene data show CDR1 as MNHEY and CDR2 as SVGAGI. The CDR3 has 15 residues. CDR3 bases: TGTGCCAGCACGAGGCTAGCGGGAGGCACCGGGGAGCTGTTTTTT. Translating it yields CASTRLAGGTGELFF.

The V and J genes are TRBV20-1 and TRBJ2-4; D remains unclear. Trimming took 6 bases from V and 0 from J, leaving 9 bases between them. The CDR3 runs 13 residues. CDR1 DFQATT and CDR2 SNEGSKA come from the germline V gene (reference sequence). The CDR3 DNA reads TGCAGTGCCCTGTTGGGAGCCAAAAACATTCAGTACTTC. Residues: CSALLGAKNIQYF.

The chain uses TRBV12-3 or TRBV12-4 and TRBJ2-1; possible D gene TRBD2, 6 bases. The CDR3 loop spans 14 amino acids. V dropped 6 bases and J dropped 10 bases, with 19 bases sitting between them. The CDR3 nucleotides read TGTGCCAGCAGCTCTTATACGGGCGGGGACGAGCAGTTCTTC. This gives the protein CASSSYTGGDEQFF.

This clonotype was counted only a few times. This chain uses TRBV20-1 with TRBJ2-3, with 9 positions matching TRBD2. V was pared by 2 bases and J by 0 bases, with 0 bases of the junction left unmatched. This CDR3 is built from 14 residues. CDR1 and CDR2 from the germline V gene are DFQATT and SNEGSKA (reference sequence). The CDR3 reads CSARLAGSTDTQYF. The CDR3 region has the DNA TGCAGTGCTAGACTAGCGGGAAGCACAGATACGCAGTATTTT.

In DNA form, the CDR3 reads TGTGCCAGCAGCTTAGTTCAGGGGAAATTGACCTACGAGCAGTACTTC. Translating it yields CASSLVQGKLTYEQYF. This chain links TRBV7-9 with TRBJ2-5; possibly TRBD1 for D (6 bases). The J call may be faulty, since TRBJ2-7 better matches the DNA end. Germline loops: CDR1 SEHNR, CDR2 FQNEAQ (reference sequence). The CDR3 is made up of 16 amino acids.

This clonotype was picked up a small number of times. The chain links TRBV7-9 to TRBJ2-1; 8 bases agree with TRBD2. CDR3 length: 18 residues. The trim removed 4 bases at V and 8 bases at J, leaving 19 bases unmatched. Germline CDR1 is SEHNR and CDR2 is FQNEAQ (reference sequence). The CDR3 DNA sequence: TGTGCCAGCAGCTCACCACTCACTAGCGCGGGAGGACCCGATGAGCAGTTCTTC. The encoded protein is CASSSPLTSAGGPDEQFF.

J is TRBJ2-5 and V is TRBV7-9; D is perhaps TRBD2 (6 bases). The V gene's germline CDR1 is SEHNR and CDR2 FQNEAQ (reference sequence). Trimming removed 6 bases at V and 5 bases at J, with 16 bases between. The length of the CDR3 is 14 residues. The CDR3 coding sequence is TGTGCCAGCAGTCTGATCGGGAGCCCGGAGACCCAGTACTTC. It translates to CASSLIGSPETQYF.

The J gene is TRBJ2-7, the V gene TRBV5-1, with D unclear. This CDR3 spans 14 amino acids. V lost 0 bases and J lost 4, with 11 bases in between. The germline V gene encodes CDR1 SGHRS and CDR2 YFSETQ. CDR3 sequence: CASSLEAEDYEQYF. CDR3 DNA sequence: TGCGCCAGCAGCTTGGAGGCCGAGGATTACGAGCAGTACTTC.

The chain links TRBV20-1 to TRBJ1-1, with 10 bases fitting TRBD1. CDR3 length equals 15 residues. Germline V CDR1 and CDR2: DFQATT, SNEGSKA (reference sequence). J lost 6 bases, V lost 6 bases, and 13 bases had no gene match. CDR3 DNA: TGCAGTGCCATCGACAGGGGGCGGCTTTGGGCTGAAGCTTTCTTT. Translating it yields CSAIDRGRLWAEAFF.

The chain has TRBV5-1 and TRBJ2-7, with 9 bases fitting TRBD1. The CDR3 loop spans 15 amino acids. V shed 0 bases and J 6 bases; nucleotides not matched to a gene: 7. The germline gives CDR1 SGHRS, CDR2 YFSETQ. CDR3 coding DNA: TGCGCCAGCAGCTTGGGAGGGACAGGGATGTCCGAGCAGTACTTC. Its translation: CASSLGGTGMSEQYF.

This clonotype was found a few times. CDR3 sequence reads: CSAVGQMNTEAFF. In DNA, the CDR3 is TGCAGCGCCGTGGGACAGATGAACACTGAAGCTTTCTTT. This chain uses TRBV29-1 with TRBJ1-1, with 7 nucleotides matching TRBD1. Germline V CDR1 and CDR2: SQVTM, ANQGSEA. The CDR3 has 13 amino acids. The junction had 5 bases not matched to a gene; V was cut back by 7 bases and J by 0 bases.

This clonotype came up a few times. V usage is TRBV6-5 and J usage is TRBJ2-4; maybe TRBD2 (6 bases). The J call is doubtful: the DNA matches TRBJ2-7 better. This CDR3 has 14 residues. Germline CDR1 is MNHEY and CDR2 is SVGAGI. Written as DNA, the CDR3 is TGTGCCAGCAGTTATGGCGGGACTCGGAACGAGCAGTACTTC. Translation gives CASSYGGTRNEQYF.

This clonotype was observed once. One end of the junction is discordant with germline, which a read error may explain. V usage is TRBV7-6 and J usage is TRBJ2-1, with 9 bases fitting TRBD1. Germline-derived CDR1 and CDR2 are SGHVS and FNYEAQ. This CDR3 is 14 amino acids long. CDR3 in amino acids: CASSPGTGKNEQFF. The CDR3 DNA follows: TGTGCTAGCAGTCCCGGGACAGGGAAAAATGAGCAGTTCTTC.

V usage is TRBV7-9 and J usage is TRBJ2-7, with a possible D match to TRBD1 (5 bases). The CDR3 totals 15 residues. Between the trimmed V and J ends, which lost 0 bases and 5 bases, there was a span of 14 bases. The germline CDR1 and CDR2 sequences are SEHNR and FQNEAQ (reference sequence). The chain's CDR3 is CASSLARALMNEQYF. Written as DNA, the CDR3 is TGTGCCAGCAGCTTAGCCAGGGCCCTCATGAACGAGCAGTACTTC.

This clonotype was recorded a few times. The J gene is TRBJ2-1, the V gene TRBV6-6; D call uncertain. V lost 5 bases and J lost 3, with 17 bases in between. This CDR3 region has 16 residues. Germline V gives CDR1 MNHNY, CDR2 SVGAGI (reference sequence). The CDR3 DNA follows: TGTGCCAGCAGTCAAGACGGACCCTTACTCTACAATGAGCAGTTCTTC. Its protein is CASSQDGPLLYNEQFF.

This clonotype was observed a handful of times. The rearrangement links TRBV6-6 to TRBJ2-1, with D perhaps matching TRBD1 (5 bases). CDR3 length: 13 residues. Per germline, CDR1 MNHNY and CDR2 SVGAGI (reference sequence). V was trimmed by 6 bases and J by 15 bases, leaving 21 bases between them. The CDR3 DNA follows: TGTGCCAGCAGCCAGGGATTTGGCCGAGATGGGTTCTTC. Translating gives CASSQGFGRDGFF.

For the CDR3, the DNA is TGTGCCAGCAGTTCGGTTCTGGGGTGGACTGAAGCTTTCTTT. Protein sequence: CASSSVLGWTEAFF. The V call is TRBV6-5, the J call TRBJ1-1; no definite D call. V was clipped by 4 bases and J by 5 bases, with 14 bases between them. The CDR3 has 14 residues. Germline-derived CDR1 and CDR2 are MNHEY and SVGAGI.

This clonotype came up a few times. The V and J genes are TRBV10-3 and TRBJ2-7; D is uncertain. V was cut by 2 bases and J by 2 bases, with 10 bases left in between. The CDR3 contains 14 residues. The germline gives CDR1 ENHRY, CDR2 SYGVKD. CDR3 DNA sequence: TGTGCCATCAGTGAGGTACACCCCGCCTACGAGCAGTACTTC. Residues: CAISEVHPAYEQYF.

In this sample, this clonotype turned up a few times. The CDR3 DNA reads as TGTGCCAGCAGCCTTCTCGAATCGGGGACGTTGCAGTATTTT. Protein sequence: CASSLLESGTLQYF. The chain has TRBV7-3 and TRBJ2-3; D may correspond to TRBD1 or TRBD2 (5 bases each). The CDR3 totals 14 residues. V was shortened by 5 bases and J by 11 bases, with 20 bases between the two germline ends. Looked up from germline, CDR1 is SGHTA and CDR2 is FQGTGA.

This clonotype occurred a few times. V gene TRBV7-9 combines with J gene TRBJ2-1; TRBD2 is a possible D gene (5 bases). Germline loops: CDR1 SEHNR, CDR2 FQNEAQ (reference sequence). The CDR3 contains 16 residues. V lost 5 bases, J lost 0 bases, and 14 bases lay in between. The CDR3: CASSPPSGSSYNEQFF. In DNA, the CDR3 is TGTGCCAGCAGCCCACCGAGCGGTAGCTCCTACAATGAGCAGTTCTTC.

This clonotype appeared a few times. The chain combines TRBV29-1 with TRBJ1-1, with D possibly matching TRBD1 (5 bases). The CDR3 runs 14 residues. Germline CDR1 reads SQVTM; CDR2 reads ANQGSEA. Trimming removed 6 bases from V and 1 base from J, with 15 bases in between. The CDR3 nucleotides read TGCAGCGTCCTGGGGGGTTTCGGGAACACTGAAGCTTTCTTT. Protein sequence: CSVLGGFGNTEAFF.

This chain connects TRBV24-1 to TRBJ2-7, with unresolved D. The CDR3 consists of 13 residues. The germline V gene encodes CDR1 KGHDR and CDR2 SFDVKD. V lost 5 bases to trimming and J lost 1 base, with 8 bases between them. The CDR3 nucleotides are TGTGCCACCAGTGCTCCGGGTTCCTACGAGCAGTACTTC. It specifies CATSAPGSYEQYF.

V gene TRBV6-6 combines with J gene TRBJ1-5; D uncertain. The CDR3 has 16 residues. V was trimmed by 2 bases and J by 2 bases, leaving 13 bases between them. Per germline, CDR1 MNHNY and CDR2 SVGAGI (reference sequence). The CDR3 region has the DNA TGTGCCAGCAGTTACAATGCCCCGCGGGGCAATCAGCCCCAGCATTTT. This gives the protein CASSYNAPRGNQPQHF.

This clonotype was counted between two and nine times. The chain couples TRBV10-3 to TRBJ2-7; D uncertain. The germline V and J ends were trimmed by 6 bases and 0 bases, with 6 bases remaining between them. CDR1 and CDR2 (germline): ENHRY, SYGVKD. This CDR3 region has 12 residues. DNA of the CDR3: TGTGCCATCAGCGAACGCTCCTACGAGCAGTACTTC. Its translation: CAISERSYEQYF.

The chain combines TRBV10-2 with TRBJ1-6; 7 bases agree with TRBD1. Germline-derived CDR1 and CDR2 are WSHSY and SAAADI. The CDR3 has 15 residues. Trimming cost V 3 bases and J 8 bases; bases outside gene matches: 7. The CDR3 region has the DNA TGCGCCAGCAGTGATAGGGACAGTCGATATTCACCCCTCCACTTT. Protein product: CASSDRDSRYSPLHF.